Each of the 16 T cell receptor beta chains below was sequenced from the same sample in a study of T cells in Graves' hyperthyroidism and ophthalmopathy. RNA transcripts gave rise to amplified TCR beta CDR3 regions. HTBI primers were the set used in a first-round RT-PCR of the TCR CDR3. TCRdb redid the calling of the multiplex PCR reads with MiXCR, one entry per CDR3 protein. The sample yields about 360,000 distinct CDR3 sequences, about 13% seen once. Sequences were obtained from blood. The source is a man younger than 45 with Graves' hyperthyroidism that later progressed to Graves' ophthalmopathy.

V is TRBV6-2 or TRBV6-3 and J is TRBJ2-7; TRBD1 aligns across 11 bases. V trimming: 0 bases; J trimming: 2 bases; junction bases outside the gene matches: 3. CDR3 length equals 16 residues. Germline V lookup: CDR1 MNHEY, CDR2 SVGEGT. As DNA, the CDR3 is TGTGCCAGCAGTTACTCGGGGGACAGGGGGACCTACGAGCAGTACTTC. As protein: CASSYSGDRGTYEQYF.

This clonotype has more than one count but fewer than ten. The rearrangement uses TRBV9 and TRBJ1-2, with D possibly being TRBD1 (5 bases). Germline CDR1 reads SGDLS; CDR2 reads YYNGEE. V was cut by 2 bases and J by 8 bases, with 13 bases left in between. CDR3 length: 13 amino acids. The DNA for the CDR3 is TGTGCCAGCAGCGTTCAAGGGGAGCTCGGCTACACCTTC. This sequence encodes CASSVQGELGYTF.

This clonotype was found many times. The chain is built from TRBV19 and TRBJ1-1, with no clear D. The CDR3 loop spans 13 amino acids. The germline gives CDR1 LNHDA, CDR2 SQIVND (reference sequence). V was shortened by 7 bases and J by 4 bases, with 13 bases between the two germline ends. In DNA form, the CDR3 reads TGTGCCAGTACCCATACCCGGGGCACTGAAGCTTTCTTT. Residues: CASTHTRGTEAFF.

The CDR3 here is CASRYTTDTQYF. CDR3 in DNA: TGCGCCAGCAGATACACTACAGATACGCAGTATTTT. The chain uses TRBV5-1 and TRBJ2-3, with D hard to call. CDR1 is SGHRS and CDR2 is YFSETQ in the germline V gene. The CDR3 totals 12 residues. Trimming pared 5 bases from V and 3 bases from J, leaving 7 bases between.

This clonotype was seen at least ten times. This chain joins TRBV19 and TRBJ2-3, with D possibly being TRBD1 (5 bases). Trimming removed 6 bases at V and 2 bases at J, with 9 bases between. The CDR3 runs to 13 residues. Germline loops: CDR1 LNHDA, CDR2 SQIVND (reference sequence). This CDR3 is CASRRQSTDTQYF. Written as DNA, the CDR3 is TGTGCCAGTAGAAGACAGTCCACAGATACGCAGTATTTT.

The rearrangement uses TRBV19 and TRBJ1-1; D perhaps matches TRBD1 (5 bases). Germline CDR1 and CDR2: LNHDA and SQIVND (reference sequence). This CDR3 comprises 17 residues. Trimming shortened V by 3 bases and J by 0 bases, and 17 bases separated the two germline ends. As DNA, the CDR3 is TGTGCCAGTAGTATCAGGGCCAGATCAGCTATGAACACTGAAGCTTTCTTT. This sequence encodes CASSIRARSAMNTEAFF.

This clonotype was observed at least ten times. This chain connects TRBV2 to TRBJ1-1; weak D call: TRBD1 (5 bases). Deletions cut 4 bases from V and 0 bases from J, with 12 bases between. Germline V gives CDR1 SNHLY, CDR2 FYNNEI. The CDR3 has 15 residues. CDR3 DNA sequence: TGTGCCAGCAGTGGGTTACAGGAGATGAACACTGAAGCTTTCTTT. Translation: CASSGLQEMNTEAFF. Together with reference TRBV2 and TRBJ1-1, the CDR3 gives the full variable domain: EPEVTQTPSHQVTQMGQEVILRCVPISNHLYFYWYRQILGQKVEFLVSFYNNEISEKSEIFDDQFSVERPDGSNFTLKIRSTKLEDSAMYFCASSGLQEMNTEAFFGQGTRLTVV.

The chain joins TRBV27 to TRBJ2-1; TRBD2 agrees at 7 bases. V shed 5 bases and J 2 bases; nucleotides not matched to a gene: 3. Germline CDR1 is MNHEY and CDR2 is SMNVEV (reference sequence). This CDR3 has 14 residues. The CDR3 nucleotides are TGTGCCAGCAGTATAAGCGGGGCCTACAATGAGCAGTTCTTC. Translation: CASSISGAYNEQFF.

A few counts support this clonotype. The germline gene is not matched at one end of the junction; a read error may be the cause. CDR3 bases: TGTGCCAGCATTTTAACACACTACGGGGGGCAAAATTCACCCCTCCACTTT. Translated, it gives CASILTHYGGQNSPLHF. The gene calls are TRBV27 and TRBJ1-6; maybe TRBD1 (6 bases). This CDR3 contains 17 residues. The V gene's germline CDR1 is MNHEY and CDR2 SMNVEV (reference sequence).

This clonotype has at least ten counts. An end of the junction does not agree with germline; a read error may underlie this. V usage is TRBV12-3 or TRBV12-4 and J usage is TRBJ2-1; 7 nucleotides agree with TRBD1. CDR3 size: 12 residues. The CDR3 reads CASSLGGHEQFF. CDR3 DNA: TGTGCCAGCAGCTTAGGGGGCCATGAGCAGTTCTTC.

CDR3 sequence: CASAFFSGGDEQYF. For the CDR3, the DNA is TGTGCCAGCGCCTTTTTTAGCGGGGGGGACGAGCAGTACTTC. V usage is TRBV12-3 or TRBV12-4 and J usage is TRBJ2-7, with TRBD2 matching over 11 bases. V lost 8 bases, J lost 5 bases, and 8 bases stayed unmatched. This CDR3 spans 14 amino acids.

The V and J genes are TRBV11-2 and TRBJ1-2; 10 nucleotides agree with TRBD1. This CDR3 region has 14 residues. Trimming took 3 bases from V and 7 from J; bases not matched to a gene: 5. The germline CDR1 and CDR2 sequences are SGHAT and FQNNGV. Written as DNA, the CDR3 is TGTGCCAGCAGCTTCCCCGGGACAGGGGTTGGCTACACCTTC. Protein: CASSFPGTGVGYTF.

V is TRBV9 and J is TRBJ2-2, with 7 nucleotides matching TRBD1. The CDR3 loop spans 17 amino acids. The germline gives CDR1 SGDLS, CDR2 YYNGEE. The V and J ends lost 5 bases and 0 bases, in that order; junction bases with no gene match: 10. The chain's CDR3 is CASSLKGAKANTGELFF. The DNA of the CDR3 is TGTGCCAGCAGTTTAAAGGGGGCCAAGGCGAACACCGGGGAGCTGTTTTTT. The variable domain in full, completed from reference TRBV9 and TRBJ2-2, reads DSGVTQTPKHLITATGQRVTLRCSPRSGDLSVYWYQQSLDQGLQFLIQYYNGEERAKGNILERFSAQQFPDLHSELNLSSLELGDSALYFCASSLKGAKANTGELFFGEGSRLTVL.

This clonotype has ten or more counts. This chain uses TRBV12-3 or TRBV12-4 with TRBJ2-3; the match to TRBD1 covers 8 bases. The CDR3 extends over 14 amino acids. With 3 bases clipped from V and 4 bases from J, the junction kept 3 bases outside the gene matches. This CDR3 is CASSFGQGADTQYF. The CDR3 nucleotides are TGTGCCAGCAGTTTTGGACAGGGTGCAGATACGCAGTATTTT.

Ten or more counts support this clonotype. The genes are TRBV10-1 and TRBJ2-2, with D perhaps matching TRBD1 or TRBD2 (6 bases each). Germline V lookup: CDR1 WNHNN, CDR2 SYGVQD (reference sequence). The germline V and J ends were trimmed by 3 bases and 5 bases, with 16 bases remaining between them. This CDR3 region has 16 residues. CDR3 nucleotide sequence: TGCGCCAGCAGTGACGCCTGGGGGGCTGGTACCGGGGAGCTGTTTTTT. Encoded protein: CASSDAWGAGTGELFF.

This clonotype was observed many times. The rearrangement links TRBV19 to TRBJ2-7, with no clear D. This CDR3 region has 16 residues. Germline V CDR1 and CDR2: LNHDA, SQIVND (reference sequence). V was cut by 3 bases and J by 0 bases, with 15 bases left in between. Here the CDR3 DNA reads TGTGCCAGTAGTATTTTTGTGACTGAAACCTCCTACGAGCAGTACTTC. This translates into CASSIFVTETSYEQYF.